One and the same sample provided the 6 T cell receptor beta chains below, sequenced in a study of preoperative IRX-2 immunotherapy in early breast cancer. Produced via immunoSEQ multiplex PCR; TCRdb's table is partial and in-frame only. The sample contains 35,000 to 40,000 clones, roughly 80% of which appear only once. Regarding treatment: preoperative locoregional IRX-2 cytokine immunotherapy. The input for sequencing was lymph node tissue, taken after IRX-2 immunotherapy. The receptor source for this set is a human donor with breast cancer.

This sequence joins TRBV28 and TRBJ1-4; TRBD1 matches 8 bases. CDR1 is MDHEN and CDR2 is SYDVKM in the germline V gene. This CDR3 region has 14 residues. The CDR3 loop reads CARGRGRPNEKLFF. CDR3 nucleotide sequence: TGTGCGCGGGGCAGGGGGCGACCTAATGAAAAACTGTTTTTT.

This chain joins TRBV19 and TRBJ1-4; D uncertain. This CDR3 is 14 amino acids long. Germline CDR1 LNHDA, CDR2 SQIVND (reference sequence). Trimming cost V 8 bases and J 4 bases, with 14 bases left between them. The DNA for the CDR3 is TGTGCCAGTTCTCTTCGGGATATTAATGAAAAACTGTTTTTT. Its translation: CASSLRDINEKLFF. Filled out from reference TRBV19 and TRBJ1-4, the complete variable domain reads DGGITQSPKYLFRKEGQNVTLSCEQNLNHDAMYWYRQDPGQGLRLIYYSQIVNDFQKGDIAEGYSVSREKKESFPLTVTSAQKNPTAFYLCASSLRDINEKLFFGSGTQLSVL.

CDR3 residues: CAISRDSPNQPQHF. The CDR3 DNA reads as TGTGCCATCAGTCGGGACAGCCCCAATCAGCCCCAGCATTTT. The gene calls are TRBV10-3 and TRBJ1-5, with TRBD1 matching 7 bases. Germline CDR1 and CDR2: ENHRY and SYGVKD. Trimming cost V 5 bases and J 3 bases; bases outside gene matches: 4. The CDR3 contains 14 residues.

This clone was observed a handful of times. V gene TRBV11-3 combines with J gene TRBJ2-7; 9 bases agree with TRBD1. The V gene end was trimmed by 1 base and the J gene end by 3 bases; junction bases not matched to a gene: 19. The length of the CDR3 is 20 residues. Germline CDR1 reads SGHNT; CDR2 reads YENEEA. CDR3 in amino acids: CASSLVTGRIGTGKIYEQYF. The CDR3 nucleotides read TGTGCCAGCAGCTTAGTGACGGGGCGTATAGGGACAGGGAAGATCTACGAGCAGTACTTC.

This rearrangement joins TRBV28 to TRBJ1-2; D is undetermined. Trimming left V 6 bases short and J 2 bases short, with 7 bases between. The CDR3 runs 12 residues. The germline gives CDR1 MDHEN, CDR2 SYDVKM. CDR3 coding DNA: TGTGCCAGCAGCGAGGGAAACTATGGCTACACCTTC. It is translated as CASSEGNYGYTF.

The V gene is TRBV2, the J gene TRBJ2-7, with D perhaps given as TRBD1 or TRBD2 (5 bases each). The V gene's germline CDR1 is SNHLY and CDR2 FYNNEI. The CDR3 length is 13 residues. The V and J ends lost 7 bases and 2 bases respectively, with 12 bases between them. CDR3 in DNA: TGTGCCAGCACCAGGGACGGTCCCTACGAGCAGTACTTC. It specifies CASTRDGPYEQYF.